This TCR beta chain appears in the sequencing data of a study of Graves' ophthalmopathy and Graves' hyperthyroidism. Across the whole study: The study drew peripheral blood at initial diagnosis, before any treatment. General study results and limits: Most thyroid-expanded clonotypes exceeding 0.001 frequency were also found in blood.

CDR1 and CDR2 from the germline V gene are SNHLY and FYNNEI. Trimming took 7 bases from V and 4 from J; bases not matched to a gene: 7. The CDR3 has 15 amino acids. This clonotype was seen at least ten times. Antigen specificity is unknown. TCR beta CDR3 regions were amplified from RNA transcripts. RT-PCR with HTBI primers came first, then second-round multiplex PCR. TCRdb processed the multiplex PCR reads anew with MiXCR; each CDR3 protein has one entry. Among approximately 210,000 distinct CDR3 sequences listed, around a fifth were seen once. Material for sequencing was peripheral blood. The TCR comes from a woman in her forties or fifties with Graves' ophthalmopathy. The rearrangement uses TRBV2 and TRBJ1-5; 10 positions agree with TRBD1. The CDR3 DNA is TGTGCCAGCACGGTCGGGACAGGGGCTAATCAGCCCCAGCATTTT. The encoded protein is CASTVGTGANQPQHF.